Detailed here is one T cell receptor (beta chain). Its antigen is still unknown. The data were taken from a study of cytomegalovirus exposure and HLA in healthy donors. Study context: Within an early data release were approximately 85 million unique TCRs drawn from HLA-typed donors.

The V gene's germline CDR1 is SGHTA and CDR2 FQGNSA. V was cut by 1 base and J by 8 bases, with 11 bases left in between. The CDR3 runs to 14 residues. 60 Vbeta and 13 Jbeta primers were used in PCR. Produced via immunoSEQ multiplex PCR; TCRdb's table is partial and in-frame only. The table records over 150,000 clones, about four fifths of them present only once. Study-wide results and caveats: In all likelihood, a cluster of highly shared sequence variants was a sequencing artifact. A later analysis linked a missense variant in DCLRE1C to the trimming of TCR beta V and J genes.

The rearrangement links TRBV7-2 to TRBJ1-4; D possibly corresponds to TRBD1 (5 bases). The sequence was obtained from a man aged 30-40 years in good health and CMV-seropositive. The material sequenced was PBMCs. The CDR3, as DNA: TGTGCCAGCAGCTTAGGGCGGGGGTACGAAAAACTGTTTTTT. Residues: CASSLGRGYEKLFF.